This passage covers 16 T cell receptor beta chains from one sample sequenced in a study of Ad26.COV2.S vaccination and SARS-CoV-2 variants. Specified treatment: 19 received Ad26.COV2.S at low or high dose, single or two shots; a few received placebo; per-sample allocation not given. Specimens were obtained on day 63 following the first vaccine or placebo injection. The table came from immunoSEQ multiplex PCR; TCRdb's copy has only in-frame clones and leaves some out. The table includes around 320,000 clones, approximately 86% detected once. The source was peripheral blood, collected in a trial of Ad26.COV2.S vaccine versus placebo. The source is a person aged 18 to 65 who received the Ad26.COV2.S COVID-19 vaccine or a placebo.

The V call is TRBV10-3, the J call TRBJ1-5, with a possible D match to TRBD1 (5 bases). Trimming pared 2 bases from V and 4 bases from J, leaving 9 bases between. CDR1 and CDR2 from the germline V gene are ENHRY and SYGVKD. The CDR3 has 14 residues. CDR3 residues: CAISEGRQNQPQHF. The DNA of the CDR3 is TGTGCCATCAGTGAGGGTCGACAGAATCAGCCCCAGCATTTT.

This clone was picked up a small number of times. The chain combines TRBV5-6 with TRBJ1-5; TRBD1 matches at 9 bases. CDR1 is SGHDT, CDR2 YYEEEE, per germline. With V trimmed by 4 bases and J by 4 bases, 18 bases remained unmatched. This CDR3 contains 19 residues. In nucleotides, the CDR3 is TGTGCCAGCAGCGAAACCTTCACAGGGGGCTCTTTTGGGAATCAGCCCCAGCATTTT. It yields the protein CASSETFTGGSFGNQPQHF. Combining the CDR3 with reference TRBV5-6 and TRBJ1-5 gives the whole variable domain DAGVTQSPTHLIKTRGQQVTLRCSPKSGHDTVSWYQQALGQGPQFIFQYYEEEERQRGNFPDRFSGHQFPNYSSELNVNALLLGDSALYLCASSETFTGGSFGNQPQHFGDGTRLSIL.

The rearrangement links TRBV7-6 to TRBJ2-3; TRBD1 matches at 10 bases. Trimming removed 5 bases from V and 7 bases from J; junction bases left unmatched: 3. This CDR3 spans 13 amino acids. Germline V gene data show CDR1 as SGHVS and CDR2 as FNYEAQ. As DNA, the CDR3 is TGTGCCAGCAGCGACAGGGGGCATAATACGCAGTATTTT. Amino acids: CASSDRGHNTQYF.

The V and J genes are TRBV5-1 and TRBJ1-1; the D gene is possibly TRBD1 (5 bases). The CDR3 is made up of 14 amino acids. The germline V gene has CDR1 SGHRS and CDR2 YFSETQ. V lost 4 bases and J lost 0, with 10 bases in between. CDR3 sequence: CASSGDGLNTEAFF. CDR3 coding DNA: TGCGCCAGCAGCGGGGACGGTTTGAACACTGAAGCTTTCTTT.

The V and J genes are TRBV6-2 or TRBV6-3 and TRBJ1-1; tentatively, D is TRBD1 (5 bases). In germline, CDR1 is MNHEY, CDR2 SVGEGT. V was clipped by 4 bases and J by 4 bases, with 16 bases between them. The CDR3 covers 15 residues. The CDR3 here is CASSSDRLRGTEAFF. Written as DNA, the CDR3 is TGTGCCAGCAGTTCCGACAGACTCCGAGGCACTGAAGCTTTCTTT.

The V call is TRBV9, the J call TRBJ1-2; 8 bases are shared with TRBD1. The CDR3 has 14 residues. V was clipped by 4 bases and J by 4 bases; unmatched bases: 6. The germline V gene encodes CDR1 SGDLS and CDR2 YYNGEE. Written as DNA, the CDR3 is TGTGCCAGCAGCAACCACAGGGGGAGCTATGGCTACACCTTC. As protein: CASSNHRGSYGYTF.

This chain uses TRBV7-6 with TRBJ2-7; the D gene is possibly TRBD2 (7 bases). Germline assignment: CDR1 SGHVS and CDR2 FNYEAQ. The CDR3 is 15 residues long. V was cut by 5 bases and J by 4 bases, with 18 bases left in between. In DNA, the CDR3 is TGTGCCAGCAGCCCCCAGGGAGGGGGGGTATACGAGCAGTACTTC. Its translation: CASSPQGGGVYEQYF.

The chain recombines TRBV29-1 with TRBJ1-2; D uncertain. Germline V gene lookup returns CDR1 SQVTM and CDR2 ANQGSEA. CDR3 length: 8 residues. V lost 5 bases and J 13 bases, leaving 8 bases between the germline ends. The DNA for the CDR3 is TGCAGCGTTCCAGCAGGCACCTTC. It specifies CSVPAGTF.

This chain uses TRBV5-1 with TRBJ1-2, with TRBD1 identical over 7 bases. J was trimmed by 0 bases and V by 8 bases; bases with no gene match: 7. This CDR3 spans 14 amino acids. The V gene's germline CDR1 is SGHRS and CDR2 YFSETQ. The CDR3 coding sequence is TGCGCCAGTCGTCGACAGGGTTCTAACTATGGCTACACCTTC. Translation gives CASRRQGSNYGYTF.

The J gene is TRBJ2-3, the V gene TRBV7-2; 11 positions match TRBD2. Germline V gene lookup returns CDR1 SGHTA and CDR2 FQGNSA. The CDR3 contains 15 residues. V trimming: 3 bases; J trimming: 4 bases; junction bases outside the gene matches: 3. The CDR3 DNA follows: TGTGCCAGCAGCTTTAGCGGGGGGGTTTCAGATACGCAGTATTTT. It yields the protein CASSFSGGVSDTQYF.

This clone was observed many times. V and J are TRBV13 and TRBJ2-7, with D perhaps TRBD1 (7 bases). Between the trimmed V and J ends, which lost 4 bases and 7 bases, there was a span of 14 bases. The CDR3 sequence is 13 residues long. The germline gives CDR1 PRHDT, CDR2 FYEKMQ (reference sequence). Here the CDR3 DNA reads TGTGCCAGCAGCTCAGGGGGGCTAGTAGAGCAGTACTTC. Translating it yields CASSSGGLVEQYF. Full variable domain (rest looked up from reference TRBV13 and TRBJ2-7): AAGVIQSPRHLIKEKRETATLKCYPIPRHDTVYWYQQGPGQDPQFLISFYEKMQSDKGSIPDRFSAQQFSDYHSELNMSSLELGDSALYFCASSSGGLVEQYFGPGTRLTVT.

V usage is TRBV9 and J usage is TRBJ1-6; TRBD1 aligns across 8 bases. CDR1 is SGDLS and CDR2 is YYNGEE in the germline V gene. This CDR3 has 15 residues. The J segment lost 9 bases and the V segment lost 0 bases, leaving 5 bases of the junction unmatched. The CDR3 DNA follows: TGTGCCAGCAGCGTAGAGGGGACAGGTTCTTCACCCCTCCACTTT. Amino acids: CASSVEGTGSSPLHF.

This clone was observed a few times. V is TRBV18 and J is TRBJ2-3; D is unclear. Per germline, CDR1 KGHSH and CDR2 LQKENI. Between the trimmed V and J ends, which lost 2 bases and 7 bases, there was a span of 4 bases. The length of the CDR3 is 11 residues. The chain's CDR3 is CASSPSNTQYF. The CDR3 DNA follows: TGTGCCAGCTCACCAAGTAATACGCAGTATTTT.

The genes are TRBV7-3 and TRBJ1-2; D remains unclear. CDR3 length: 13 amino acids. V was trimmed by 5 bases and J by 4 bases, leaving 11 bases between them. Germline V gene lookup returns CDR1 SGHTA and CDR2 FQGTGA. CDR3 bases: TGTGCCAGCAGCCCCTCGGCCGTCTATGGCTACACCTTC. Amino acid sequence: CASSPSAVYGYTF.

CDR3 in amino acids: CASSGDSRGGYGYTF. The DNA of the CDR3 is TGTGCCAGCAGCGGGGACAGCCGCGGGGGCTATGGCTACACCTTC. The chain carries TRBV25-1 and TRBJ1-2; 7 nucleotides agree with TRBD1. This CDR3 region has 15 residues. Unmatched junction bases numbered 11, after V lost 6 bases and J lost 4 bases. Germline V gives CDR1 MGHDK, CDR2 SYGVNS.

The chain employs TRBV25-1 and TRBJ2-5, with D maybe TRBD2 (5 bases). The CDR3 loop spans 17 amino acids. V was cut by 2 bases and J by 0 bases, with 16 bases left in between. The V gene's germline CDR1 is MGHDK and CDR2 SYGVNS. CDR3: CASSEERRFEYQETQYF. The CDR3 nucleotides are TGTGCCAGCAGTGAAGAGAGGAGGTTCGAGTACCAAGAGACCCAGTACTTC.